The next 24 T cell receptor beta chains were all read from a single sample in a study of blood T cell repertoires in COVID-19. Method: immunoSEQ multiplex PCR; TCRdb's copy keeps in-frame clones and lacks some. The sample has roughly 140,000 clones; over 80% are singletons. Sequencing used PBMCs or T cells enriched from blood (not recorded which). Receptor source: a woman in her thirties or forties who had recovered from COVID-19.

The V and J genes are TRBV3-1 (or the pseudogene TRBV3-2) and TRBJ2-7; 15 nucleotides align to TRBD2. The V gene end was trimmed by 3 bases and the J gene end by 3 bases; junction bases not matched to a gene: 6. This CDR3 region has 17 residues. Germline values: CDR1 LGHDT, CDR2 YNNKEL (reference sequence). CDR3 DNA: TGTGCCAGCAGCCAGCCGGGGACTAGCGGGAGGAGCTACGAGCAGTACTTC. It yields the protein CASSQPGTSGRSYEQYF.

V usage is TRBV10-1 and J usage is TRBJ1-6, with D hard to call. The length of the CDR3 is 13 residues. CDR1 and CDR2 (germline): WNHNN, SYGVQD (reference sequence). The V end lost 0 bases, the J end lost 14 bases, and 11 bases lay between the germline ends. CDR3 bases: TGCGCCAGCAGTGAGTCGGGCCTAACGACCCTCCACTTT. Residues: CASSESGLTTLHF.

J is TRBJ1-1 and V is TRBV5-8, with D hard to call. CDR1 SGHTS and CDR2 YDEGEE come from the germline V gene. V lost 4 bases and J lost 1, with 14 bases in between. The CDR3 extends over 15 amino acids. The CDR3 loop is CASSLEEEGNTEAFF. The DNA for the CDR3 is TGTGCCAGCAGCCTCGAGGAGGAGGGGAACACTGAAGCTTTCTTT.

This chain's CDR3 is CASDREVGYQPQHF. The CDR3 bases are TGTGCCAGCGACCGGGAGGTTGGGTATCAGCCCCAGCATTTT. This rearrangement joins TRBV6-6 to TRBJ1-5; D ambiguous. The V gene lost 8 bases and the J gene lost 5 bases, with 16 bases spanning the gap. The germline V gene encodes CDR1 MNHNY and CDR2 SVGAGI (reference sequence). The CDR3 runs 14 residues.

The chain carries TRBV3-1 (or the pseudogene TRBV3-2) and TRBJ2-7, with D tentatively TRBD1 (5 bases). The CDR3 has 12 amino acids. The V gene's germline CDR1 is LGHDT and CDR2 YNNKEL (reference sequence). Between the trimmed V and J ends, which lost 0 bases and 5 bases, there was a span of 5 bases. In nucleotides, the CDR3 is TGTGCCAGCAGCCAAGACAGGGACGAGCAGTACTTC. Its protein is CASSQDRDEQYF.

V and J are TRBV19 and TRBJ1-2; 7 nucleotides align to TRBD1. The CDR3 spans 14 residues. CDR1 is LNHDA and CDR2 is SQIVND in the germline V gene (reference sequence). Trimming removed 2 bases from V and 4 bases from J; junction bases left unmatched: 4. The CDR3 region is CASSITGVIYGYTF. In DNA form, the CDR3 reads TGTGCCAGTAGTATAACAGGGGTAATCTATGGCTACACCTTC. The complete variable domain, with remaining parts taken from reference TRBV19 and TRBJ1-2, reads DGGITQSPKYLFRKEGQNVTLSCEQNLNHDAMYWYRQDPGQGLRLIYYSQIVNDFQKGDIAEGYSVSREKKESFPLTVTSAQKNPTAFYLCASSITGVIYGYTFGSGTRLTVV.

Details on this clone: A much larger clone differs from this one at a single base, so this may be a read error. The CDR3 loop is CASSYKTGELFF. DNA of the CDR3: TGTGCCAGCAGCTACAAAACCGGGGAGCTGTTTTTT. V is TRBV5-6 and J is TRBJ2-2, with no clear D. The germline V gene encodes CDR1 SGHDT and CDR2 YYEEEE. V lost 3 bases to trimming and J lost 5 bases, with 5 bases between them. The length of the CDR3 is 12 residues.

CDR3 DNA: TGTGCCAGCTCCACGAGGAGGGATGATAACTATGGCTACACCTTC. Translation: CASSTRRDDNYGYTF. V is TRBV18 and J is TRBJ1-2; D not resolved. V lost 6 bases, J lost 1 base, and 15 bases lay in between. There are 15 residues in the CDR3. Germline V lookup: CDR1 KGHSH, CDR2 LQKENI.

The CDR3 sequence: CASSLAGEGPEAFF. CDR3 bases: TGTGCCAGCAGCTTAGCCGGAGAGGGTCCTGAAGCTTTCTTT. The chain uses TRBV7-9 and TRBJ1-1; D uncertain. The CDR3 loop spans 14 amino acids. Germline assignment: CDR1 SEHNR and CDR2 FQNEAQ (reference sequence). Trimming shortened V by 0 bases and J by 6 bases, and 11 bases separated the two germline ends.

The chain has TRBV24-1 and TRBJ1-5, with 7 bases fitting TRBD1. The V gene's germline CDR1 is KGHDR and CDR2 SFDVKD. Unmatched junction bases numbered 16, after V lost 0 bases and J lost 0 bases. The CDR3 has 21 residues. The CDR3 sequence is CATSDLRHPGQKLYSNQPQHF. DNA for the CDR3: TGTGCCACCAGTGATTTGCGACATCCGGGACAGAAATTATATAGCAATCAGCCCCAGCATTTT.

The chain recombines TRBV30 with TRBJ1-2, with no clear D. The CDR3 is 14 amino acids. The V gene lost 5 bases and the J gene lost 3 bases, with 16 bases spanning the gap. Per the germline V gene, CDR1 is GTSNPN and CDR2 is SVGIG (reference sequence). The CDR3 reads CAWADSLRDYGYTF. The CDR3 DNA sequence: TGTGCCTGGGCGGACTCCCTGCGGGACTATGGCTACACCTTC.

The chain has TRBV7-9 and TRBJ2-7; the match to TRBD1 covers 9 bases. V gave up 3 bases and J gave up 4 bases; unmatched junction bases: 4. This CDR3 spans 14 amino acids. Looked up from germline, CDR1 is SEHNR and CDR2 is FQNEAQ (reference sequence). This CDR3 is CASSFGQGIYEQYF. DNA of the CDR3: TGTGCCAGCAGCTTTGGACAGGGGATATACGAGCAGTACTTC.

The chain couples TRBV5-1 to TRBJ2-1; weak D call: TRBD1 (6 bases). The CDR3 is made up of 14 amino acids. The ends were cut back, 0 bases at V and 7 bases at J, with 11 bases in the middle. The germline V gene has CDR1 SGHRS and CDR2 YFSETQ. The chain's CDR3 is CASSLGSQGNEQFF. Here the CDR3 DNA reads TGCGCCAGCAGCTTGGGGTCCCAGGGGAATGAGCAGTTCTTC.

The J gene is TRBJ2-3, the V gene TRBV2, with a weak D call TRBD1 (6 bases). The V end was cut by 1 base, the J end by 0 bases, with 11 bases between. From germline, CDR1 is SNHLY and CDR2 FYNNEI. The CDR3 runs 16 residues. CDR3 region: CASSEGTDSSTDTQYF. The CDR3 DNA sequence: TGTGCCAGCAGTGAAGGGACAGACTCTAGCACAGATACGCAGTATTTT.

The rearrangement joins TRBV6-5 to TRBJ2-7; 8 bases are a match to TRBD1. The junction had 3 bases not matched to a gene; V was cut back by 2 bases and J by 0 bases. CDR3 length: 15 residues. In germline, CDR1 is MNHEY, CDR2 SVGAGI. The CDR3 DNA follows: TGTGCCAGCAGTTACCCGACAGGGGTCTCCTACGAGCAGTACTTC. Translated, it gives CASSYPTGVSYEQYF.

The chain uses TRBV4-1 and TRBJ2-1; 10 bases map to TRBD1. Germline V gives CDR1 MGHRA, CDR2 YSYEKL. This CDR3 comprises 16 residues. V shed 1 base, J shed 6 bases, and the junction held 6 bases outside the gene matches. CDR3 loop: CASSQASGTGVNEQFF. The CDR3 coding sequence is TGCGCCAGCAGCCAAGCATCCGGGACAGGGGTCAATGAGCAGTTCTTC.

The chain recombines TRBV30 with TRBJ1-5; possibly TRBD1 for D (5 bases). From germline, CDR1 is GTSNPN and CDR2 SVGIG (reference sequence). The CDR3 runs to 13 residues. V was shortened by 4 bases and J by 0 bases, with 7 bases between the two germline ends. Written as DNA, the CDR3 is TGTGCCTGGACACAGGATAGCAATCAGCCCCAGCATTTT. Translated, it gives CAWTQDSNQPQHF.

This rearrangement joins TRBV7-2 to TRBJ2-2; maybe TRBD2 (5 bases). Between the trimmed V and J ends, which lost 6 bases and 7 bases, there was a span of 12 bases. The CDR3 has 13 amino acids. Germline V gene data show CDR1 as SGHTA and CDR2 as FQGNSA. CDR3 amino acids: CASRLMGSGELFF. CDR3 in DNA: TGTGCCAGCAGGCTGATGGGGAGCGGGGAGCTGTTTTTT.

The rearrangement joins TRBV9 to TRBJ2-7; possibly TRBD1 for D (5 bases). The CDR3 sequence is 15 residues long. V lost 0 bases to trimming and J lost 0 bases, with 10 bases between them. Per the germline V gene, CDR1 is SGDLS and CDR2 is YYNGEE. The CDR3 DNA reads TGTGCCAGCAGCGTAGCGCCGGACAACTCCTACGAGCAGTACTTC. This gives the protein CASSVAPDNSYEQYF.

The chain uses TRBV18 and TRBJ1-3; D unresolved. The CDR3 covers 14 residues. From germline, CDR1 is KGHSH and CDR2 LQKENI. V was pared by 6 bases and J by 2 bases, with 11 bases between. The CDR3 DNA reads as TGTGCCAGCTCCCCCCCCGGGACTGGAAACACCATATATTTT. Residues: CASSPPGTGNTIYF.

The rearrangement links TRBV5-1 to TRBJ2-2; tentatively, D is TRBD2 (5 bases). V was cut by 5 bases and J by 5 bases, with 13 bases left in between. From germline, CDR1 is SGHRS and CDR2 YFSETQ. The CDR3 is 14 amino acids. CDR3 loop: CASRTEGWTGELFF. CDR3 in DNA: TGCGCCAGCAGAACTGAGGGTTGGACCGGGGAGCTGTTTTTT.

This clone was recorded once. The chain is built from TRBV9 and TRBJ2-7; D possibly corresponds to TRBD1 (6 bases). Germline values: CDR1 SGDLS, CDR2 YYNGEE. The CDR3 length is 14 residues. V was cut by 3 bases and J by 6 bases, with 16 bases left in between. The CDR3 here is CASSALQGIGEQYF. CDR3 bases: TGTGCCAGCAGCGCCTTACAGGGAATTGGCGAGCAGTACTTC.

The chain uses TRBV19 and TRBJ2-1; TRBD1 aligns across 8 bases. V was clipped by 5 bases and J by 2 bases; unmatched bases: 2. The CDR3 is 14 amino acids. The germline V gene encodes CDR1 LNHDA and CDR2 SQIVND (reference sequence). CDR3 DNA sequence: TGTGCCAGTAGTCCGACAGGGGCCTACAATGAGCAGTTCTTC. Protein sequence: CASSPTGAYNEQFF. The full variable domain, completed using reference TRBV19 and TRBJ2-1, is DGGITQSPKYLFRKEGQNVTLSCEQNLNHDAMYWYRQDPGQGLRLIYYSQIVNDFQKGDIAEGYSVSREKKESFPLTVTSAQKNPTAFYLCASSPTGAYNEQFFGPGTRLTVL.

The chain couples TRBV19 to TRBJ2-5; weak D call: TRBD1 (5 bases). Germline-derived CDR1 and CDR2 are LNHDA and SQIVND (reference sequence). The CDR3 covers 13 residues. Trimming cost V 1 base and J 3 bases, with 6 bases left between them. As DNA, the CDR3 is TGTGCCAGTAGTATAGGGACAAAAGAGACCCAGTACTTC. Amino acids: CASSIGTKETQYF.